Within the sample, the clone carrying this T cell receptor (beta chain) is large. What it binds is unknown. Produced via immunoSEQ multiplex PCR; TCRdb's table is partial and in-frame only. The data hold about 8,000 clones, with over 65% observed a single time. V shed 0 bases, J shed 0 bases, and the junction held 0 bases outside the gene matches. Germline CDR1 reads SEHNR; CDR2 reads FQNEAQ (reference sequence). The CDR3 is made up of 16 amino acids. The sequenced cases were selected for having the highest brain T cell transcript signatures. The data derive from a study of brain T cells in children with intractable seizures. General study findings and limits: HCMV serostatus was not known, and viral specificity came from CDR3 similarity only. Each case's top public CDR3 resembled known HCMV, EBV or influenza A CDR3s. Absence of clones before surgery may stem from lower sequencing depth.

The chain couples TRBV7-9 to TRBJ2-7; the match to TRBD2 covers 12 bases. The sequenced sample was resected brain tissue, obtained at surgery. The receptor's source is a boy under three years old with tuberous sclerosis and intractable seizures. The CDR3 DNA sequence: TGTGCCAGCAGCTTAGCGACTAGCGGGAGCTCCTACGAGCAGTACTTC. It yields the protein CASSLATSGSSYEQYF.